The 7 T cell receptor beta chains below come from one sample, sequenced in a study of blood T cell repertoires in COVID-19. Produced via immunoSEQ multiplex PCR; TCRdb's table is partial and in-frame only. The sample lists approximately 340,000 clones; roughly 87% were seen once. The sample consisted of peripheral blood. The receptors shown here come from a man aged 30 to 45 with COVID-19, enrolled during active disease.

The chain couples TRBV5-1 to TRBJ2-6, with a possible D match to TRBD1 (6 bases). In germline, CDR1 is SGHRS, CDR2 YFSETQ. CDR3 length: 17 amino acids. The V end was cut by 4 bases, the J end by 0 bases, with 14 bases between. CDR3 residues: CASSPDPTGSGANVLTF. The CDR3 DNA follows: TGCGCCAGCAGCCCCGACCCGACAGGCTCTGGGGCCAACGTCCTGACTTTC.

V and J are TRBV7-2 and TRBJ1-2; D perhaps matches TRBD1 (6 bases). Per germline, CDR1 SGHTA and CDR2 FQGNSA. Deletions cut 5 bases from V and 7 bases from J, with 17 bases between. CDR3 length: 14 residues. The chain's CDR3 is CASSPRGGLGGYTF. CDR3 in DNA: TGTGCCAGCAGCCCTAGGGGGGGTTTGGGTGGCTACACCTTC.

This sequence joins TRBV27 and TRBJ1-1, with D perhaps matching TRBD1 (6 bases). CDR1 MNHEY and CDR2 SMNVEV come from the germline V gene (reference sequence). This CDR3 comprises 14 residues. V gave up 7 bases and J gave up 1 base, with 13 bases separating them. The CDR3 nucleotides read TGTGCCAGCAACCCGGGACATCAGAACACTGAAGCTTTCTTT. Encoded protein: CASNPGHQNTEAFF.

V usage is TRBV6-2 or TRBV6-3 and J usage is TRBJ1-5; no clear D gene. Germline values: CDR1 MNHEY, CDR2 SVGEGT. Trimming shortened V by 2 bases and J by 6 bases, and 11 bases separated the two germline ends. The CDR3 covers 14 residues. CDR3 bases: TGTGCCAGCAGTTACGTCGTGGCAGGTCAGCCCCAGCATTTT. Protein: CASSYVVAGQPQHF.

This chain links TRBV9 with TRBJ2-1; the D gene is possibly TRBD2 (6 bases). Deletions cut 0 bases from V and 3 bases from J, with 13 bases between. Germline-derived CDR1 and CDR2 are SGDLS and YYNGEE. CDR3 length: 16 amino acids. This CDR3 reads CASSVVWAGSYNEQFF. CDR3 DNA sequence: TGTGCCAGCAGCGTAGTATGGGCGGGAAGCTACAATGAGCAGTTCTTC.

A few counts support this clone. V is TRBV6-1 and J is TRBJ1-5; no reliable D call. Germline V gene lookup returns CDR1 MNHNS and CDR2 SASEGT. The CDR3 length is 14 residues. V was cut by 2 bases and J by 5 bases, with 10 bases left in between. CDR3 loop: CASSEQVRYQPQHF. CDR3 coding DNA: TGTGCCAGCAGTGAACAGGTTAGGTATCAGCCCCAGCATTTT.

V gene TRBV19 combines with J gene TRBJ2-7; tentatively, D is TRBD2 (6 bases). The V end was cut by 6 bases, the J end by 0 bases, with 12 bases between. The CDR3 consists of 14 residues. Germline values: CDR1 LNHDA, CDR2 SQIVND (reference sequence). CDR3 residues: CASSRDGSSYEQYF. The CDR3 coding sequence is TGTGCCAGTAGCCGGGACGGGAGCTCCTACGAGCAGTACTTC.